These 15 T cell receptor beta chains originate from one sample sequenced in a study of human T cells and chemical hapten exposure. TCRdb called the RACE reads again in MiXCR, with one record for every CDR3 protein. The sample lists approximately 73,000 distinct CDR3 sequences, about a tenth occurring once. Time point described: patch test 1, 2 weeks after DPC sensitization. Treatment reported: therapeutic diphenylcyclopropenone sensitization with weekly scalp DPC. The material sequenced was whole blood, taken in connection with sensitization to the hapten diphenylcyclopropenone (DPC). All receptors derive from a woman between 50 and 59 years old with alopecia areata. Some clones in this sample may be carry-over from other donors' samples.

The genes are TRBV5-1 and TRBJ2-5; tentatively, D is TRBD2 (6 bases). The CDR3 consists of 15 residues. V lost 7 bases to trimming and J lost 5 bases, with 21 bases between them. CDR1 and CDR2 from the germline V gene are SGHRS and YFSETQ. CDR3 in amino acids: CASRGLRDSPETQYF. CDR3 nucleotide sequence: TGCGCCAGCCGGGGACTCCGCGACTCCCCGGAGACCCAGTACTTC.

As to this clonotype: Just one base apart from a much larger clone, this may be a read error. The rearrangement links TRBV12-3 or TRBV12-4 to TRBJ2-5; tentatively, D is TRBD1 (6 bases). The CDR3 is made up of 15 amino acids. The CDR3 DNA reads as TGTGCCAGCAGTTTAGTGTCCAGGGGAGAAGAGACCCAGAACTTC. It yields the protein CASSLVSRGEETQNF.

This clonotype was recorded at least ten times. In DNA, the CDR3 is TGTGCCAGCAGCCGGGGACTAGCGGTCACAGATACGCAGTATTTT. Protein sequence: CASSRGLAVTDTQYF. V is TRBV5-6 and J is TRBJ2-3, with 11 bases lining up with TRBD2. This CDR3 is 15 amino acids long. Per the germline V gene, CDR1 is SGHDT and CDR2 is YYEEEE. V lost 4 bases to trimming and J lost 2 bases; unmatched junction nucleotides: 3.

There are many counts of this clonotype. The chain employs TRBV5-1 and TRBJ1-2, with D perhaps TRBD1 (6 bases). The V gene lost 4 bases and the J gene lost 6 bases, with 19 bases spanning the gap. The CDR3 covers 15 residues. Germline lookup yields CDR1 SGHRS and CDR2 YFSETQ. CDR3 nucleotides: TGCGCCAGCAGCGTTGGATCCGGACAGAAAGATGGCTACACCTTC. Translation: CASSVGSGQKDGYTF.

The chain links TRBV7-2 to TRBJ1-1, with a weak D call TRBD1 (6 bases). This CDR3 spans 14 amino acids. V lost 2 bases and J lost 1, with 8 bases in between. CDR1 is SGHTA, CDR2 FQGNSA, per germline. The CDR3 here is CASSLQGRNTEAFF. The DNA for the CDR3 is TGTGCCAGCAGCTTACAGGGGCGGAACACTGAAGCTTTCTTT.

This rearrangement joins TRBV6-5 to TRBJ1-3; perhaps TRBD1 as D (6 bases). The CDR3 loop spans 16 amino acids. V was shortened by 5 bases and J by 0 bases, with 14 bases between the two germline ends. Germline CDR1 MNHEY, CDR2 SVGAGI. Here the CDR3 DNA reads TGTGCCAGCAGTCCCCGCCGGACAGCCTCTGGAAACACCATATATTTT. Protein: CASSPRRTASGNTIYF.

This clonotype was seen more than once but under ten times. The chain has TRBV20-1 and TRBJ2-1; TRBD2 matches 9 bases. Trimming cost V 6 bases and J 6 bases; bases outside gene matches: 12. Germline CDR1 is DFQATT and CDR2 is SNEGSKA (reference sequence). The CDR3 consists of 15 residues. This CDR3 reads CSAKTGLARVNEQFF. In DNA, the CDR3 is TGCAGTGCCAAAACTGGACTAGCGAGGGTCAATGAGCAGTTCTTC.

This clonotype was recorded a few times. The chain couples TRBV7-8 to TRBJ1-2; no clear D. V lost 1 base, J lost 4 bases, and 10 bases lay in between. The CDR3 spans 14 residues. The germline CDR1 and CDR2 sequences are SGHVS and FQNEAQ. CDR3: CASSLVRGGYGYTF. CDR3 nucleotide sequence: TGTGCCAGCAGCTTAGTCCGGGGTGGCTATGGCTACACCTTC.

This clonotype showed up just a few times. The chain has TRBV6-5 and TRBJ2-1; TRBD1 matches at 7 bases. V was pared by 6 bases and J by 5 bases, with 10 bases of the junction left unmatched. Germline CDR1 reads MNHEY; CDR2 reads SVGAGI. CDR3 length: 15 residues. CDR3 residues: CASSPTGNDHNEQFF. The CDR3 coding sequence is TGTGCCAGCAGCCCGACAGGGAATGACCACAATGAGCAGTTCTTC.

This clonotype was counted between two and nine times. The chain recombines TRBV20-1 with TRBJ2-1, with 7 positions matching TRBD2. The germline V gene has CDR1 DFQATT and CDR2 SNEGSKA (reference sequence). CDR3 length equals 15 residues. V was clipped by 6 bases and J by 0 bases; unmatched bases: 8. The CDR3 spells CSARTLADSYNEQFF. The DNA for the CDR3 is TGCAGTGCCAGGACCCTAGCGGACTCCTACAATGAGCAGTTCTTC.

In regard to this clonotype: A clone one base away is much larger, so this may be a read error. This chain uses TRBV18 with TRBJ1-1; D uncertain. V was pared by 2 bases and J by 7 bases, with 8 bases between. This CDR3 comprises 12 residues. Germline V gene data show CDR1 as KGHSH and CDR2 as LQKENI. The CDR3: CASSPNWGEAFF. Here the CDR3 DNA reads TGTGCCAGCTCACCAAACTGGGGTGAAGCTTTCTTT.

This clonotype was observed a handful of times. V usage is TRBV3-1 and J usage is TRBJ2-7; possible D gene TRBD2, 5 bases. Germline assignment: CDR1 LGHDT and CDR2 YNNKEL (reference sequence). The CDR3 length is 14 residues. Trimming took 4 bases from V and 1 from J, leaving 11 bases between them. CDR3 region: CASSRRGLSYEQYF. For the CDR3, the DNA is TGTGCCAGCAGCCGAAGAGGGCTTTCCTACGAGCAGTACTTC.

CDR3 sequence: CSAAVSLTEDTEAFF. CDR3 sequence (DNA): TGCAGTGCGGCGGTTTCACTTACAGAAGACACTGAAGCTTTCTTT. This sequence joins TRBV20-1 and TRBJ1-1, with D unresolved. Germline loops: CDR1 DFQATT, CDR2 SNEGSKA (reference sequence). The CDR3 totals 15 residues. V gave up 6 bases and J gave up 3 bases, with 20 bases separating them.

CDR3 in amino acids: CSVRTTRGETQYF. As DNA, the CDR3 is TGCAGCGTCCGGACCACCCGGGGGGAGACCCAGTACTTC. The chain employs TRBV29-1 and TRBJ2-5; possibly TRBD2 for D (6 bases). The CDR3 contains 13 residues. Between the trimmed V and J ends, which lost 6 bases and 5 bases, there was a span of 16 bases. CDR1 and CDR2 from the germline V gene are SQVTM and ANQGSEA.

This chain uses TRBV30 with TRBJ2-7, with a tentative D call TRBD1 (6 bases). Germline V gene data show CDR1 as GTSNPN and CDR2 as SVGIG (reference sequence). Trimming took 0 bases from V and 7 from J, leaving 16 bases between them. The CDR3 contains 14 residues. CDR3 bases: TGTGCCTGGAGTGTACAACCGACAGGCGGGGAGCAGTACTTC. Translating it yields CAWSVQPTGGEQYF.